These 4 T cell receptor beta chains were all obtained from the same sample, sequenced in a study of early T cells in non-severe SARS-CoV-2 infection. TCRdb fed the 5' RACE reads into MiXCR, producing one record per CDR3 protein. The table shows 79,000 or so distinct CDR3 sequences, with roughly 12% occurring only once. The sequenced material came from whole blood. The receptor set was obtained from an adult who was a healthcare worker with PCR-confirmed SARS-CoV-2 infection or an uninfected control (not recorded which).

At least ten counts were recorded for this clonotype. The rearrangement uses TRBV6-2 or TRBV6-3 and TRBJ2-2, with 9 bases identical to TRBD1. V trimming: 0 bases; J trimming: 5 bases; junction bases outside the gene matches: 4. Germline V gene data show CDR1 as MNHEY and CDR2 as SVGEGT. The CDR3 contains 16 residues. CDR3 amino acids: CASSYSRDRDTGELFF. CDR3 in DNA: TGTGCCAGCAGTTACTCCCGGGACAGGGATACCGGGGAGCTGTTTTTT.

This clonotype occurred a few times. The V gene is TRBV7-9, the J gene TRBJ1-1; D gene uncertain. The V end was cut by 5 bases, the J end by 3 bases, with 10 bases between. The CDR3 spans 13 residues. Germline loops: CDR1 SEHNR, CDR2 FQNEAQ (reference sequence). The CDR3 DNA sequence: TGTGCCAGCAGCCGAGCGATGGACACTGAAGCTTTCTTT. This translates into CASSRAMDTEAFF.

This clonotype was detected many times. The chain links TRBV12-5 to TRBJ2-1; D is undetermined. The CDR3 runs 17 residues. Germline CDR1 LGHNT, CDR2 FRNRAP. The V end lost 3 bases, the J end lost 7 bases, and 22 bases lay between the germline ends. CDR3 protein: CASGLGFQARLENEQFF. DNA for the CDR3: TGTGCTAGTGGTTTAGGATTCCAGGCCCGCCTCGAGAATGAGCAGTTCTTC.

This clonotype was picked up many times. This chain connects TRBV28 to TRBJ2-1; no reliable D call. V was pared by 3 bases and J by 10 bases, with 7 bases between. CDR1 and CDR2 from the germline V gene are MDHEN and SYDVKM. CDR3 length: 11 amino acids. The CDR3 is CASSFSLEQFF. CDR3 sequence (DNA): TGTGCCAGCAGTTTTTCGTTGGAGCAGTTCTTC.